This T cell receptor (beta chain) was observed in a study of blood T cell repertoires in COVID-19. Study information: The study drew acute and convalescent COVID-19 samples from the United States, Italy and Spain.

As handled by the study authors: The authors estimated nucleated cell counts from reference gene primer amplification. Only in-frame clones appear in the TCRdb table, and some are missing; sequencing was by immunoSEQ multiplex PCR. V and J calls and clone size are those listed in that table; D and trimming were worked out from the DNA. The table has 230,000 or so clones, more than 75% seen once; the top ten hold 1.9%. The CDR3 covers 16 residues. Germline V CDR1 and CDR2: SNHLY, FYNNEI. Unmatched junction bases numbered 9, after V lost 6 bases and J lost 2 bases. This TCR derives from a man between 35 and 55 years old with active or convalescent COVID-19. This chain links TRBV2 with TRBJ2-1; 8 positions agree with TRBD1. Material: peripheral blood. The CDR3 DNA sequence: TGTGCCAGCAGCCGACGGACAGGGTCAGCCTACAATGAGCAGTTCTTC. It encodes CASSRRTGSAYNEQFF.